These 20 T cell receptor beta chains were sequenced from one sample in a study of T cell responses to AZD1222 COVID-19 vaccine. Libraries were prepared by immunoSEQ multiplex PCR; TCRdb keeps only in-frame clonotypes and omits some of them. The repertoire holds under 150,000 clones, with less than 95% as singletons. The input for sequencing was peripheral blood, taken on day 0 of AZD1222 vaccination. These receptors originate from an adult in good health.

The CDR3 coding sequence is TGTGCCAGCTCACCAGGGGGCAACTATGGCTACACCTTC. This codes for CASSPGGNYGYTF. J is TRBJ1-2 and V is TRBV18; a possible D gene is TRBD1 (6 bases). Trimming removed 2 bases from V and 2 bases from J, with 6 bases in between. CDR3 size: 13 residues. Looked up from germline, CDR1 is KGHSH and CDR2 is LQKENI.

V is TRBV29-1 and J is TRBJ1-1; D gene unclear. Looked up from germline, CDR1 is SQVTM and CDR2 is ANQGSEA. The CDR3 is made up of 12 amino acids. Trimming left V 7 bases short and J 1 base short, with 10 bases between. The CDR3 nucleotides read TGCAGCGCAGGATATAGGAACACTGAAGCTTTCTTT. Protein: CSAGYRNTEAFF.

The V call is TRBV30, the J call TRBJ1-2; possibly TRBD1 for D (5 bases). V gave up 4 bases and J gave up 4 bases, with 16 bases separating them. Germline assignment: CDR1 GTSNPN and CDR2 SVGIG (reference sequence). The CDR3 has 14 residues. The CDR3 spells CAWKGLAGTYGYTF. Here the CDR3 DNA reads TGTGCCTGGAAGGGGCTGGCAGGGACCTATGGCTACACCTTC.

The rearrangement links TRBV11-3 to TRBJ1-6; 7 positions agree with TRBD1. Germline lookup yields CDR1 SGHNT and CDR2 YENEEA. This CDR3 contains 15 residues. V lost 3 bases, J lost 5 bases, and 4 bases stayed unmatched. CDR3 bases: TGTGCCAGCAGCTTGGGACAGCATAATAATTCACCCCTCCACTTT. It codes for CASSLGQHNNSPLHF.

The J gene is TRBJ1-3, the V gene TRBV11-2, with D unresolved. The CDR3 consists of 17 residues. CDR1 and CDR2 from the germline V gene are SGHAT and FQNNGV. Deletions cut 1 base from V and 2 bases from J, with 15 bases between. The CDR3, as DNA: TGTGCCAGCAGCTTAGCCCCGACCCTAGGGCCTGGAAACACCATATATTTT. Protein product: CASSLAPTLGPGNTIYF.

The chain combines TRBV18 with TRBJ1-1, with D hard to call. Germline assignment: CDR1 KGHSH and CDR2 LQKENI. The length of the CDR3 is 14 residues. V was cut by 4 bases and J by 3 bases, with 12 bases left in between. In nucleotides, the CDR3 is TGTGCCAGCTCACTCCTCACAGAAGACACTGAAGCTTTCTTT. This encodes CASSLLTEDTEAFF.

This chain connects TRBV11-3 to TRBJ2-4, with TRBD1 as a possible D gene (6 bases). Germline V lookup: CDR1 SGHNT, CDR2 YENEEA. The CDR3 has 16 amino acids. V lost 6 bases and J 0 bases, leaving 15 bases between the germline ends. DNA for the CDR3: TGTGCCAGCAGTCTACTACCACAGGGAGCCAAAAACATTCAGTACTTC. Translated, it gives CASSLLPQGAKNIQYF.

This clone came up once. J is TRBJ1-1 and V is TRBV5-4; D not resolved. CDR1 is SGHNT and CDR2 is YYREEE in the germline V gene (reference sequence). The CDR3 runs to 12 residues. The ends were cut back, 2 bases at V and 5 bases at J, with 7 bases in the middle. Written as DNA, the CDR3 is TGTGCCAGCAGCTTACAGATGACTGAAGCTTTCTTT. Translating gives CASSLQMTEAFF.

This chain joins TRBV11-3 and TRBJ2-3; D is ambiguous. The CDR3 is 14 residues long. Deletions cut 5 bases from V and 2 bases from J, with 11 bases between. Germline V gives CDR1 SGHNT, CDR2 YENEEA. The CDR3 coding sequence is TGTGCCAGCAGCCTCCCCCGGACCACAGATACGCAGTATTTT. Amino acids: CASSLPRTTDTQYF.

The gene calls are TRBV4-2 and TRBJ1-2; D possibly corresponds to TRBD1 (6 bases). The germline gives CDR1 LGHNA, CDR2 YNFKEQ. Trimming left V 0 bases short and J 3 bases short, with 14 bases between. CDR3 length equals 16 residues. CDR3 coding DNA: TGTGCCAGCAGCCAAGATAAGGGCAGGGGAGACTATGGCTACACCTTC. It yields the protein CASSQDKGRGDYGYTF.

V and J are TRBV6-2 or TRBV6-3 and TRBJ1-6; D remains ambiguous. The CDR3 covers 16 residues. Germline CDR1 MNHEY, CDR2 SVGEGT. V lost 2 bases and J lost 8, with 16 bases in between. CDR3 residues: CASSYRSGRMDSPLHF. In DNA, the CDR3 is TGTGCCAGCAGTTACAGGTCTGGCAGGATGGATTCACCCCTCCACTTT.

The chain uses TRBV19 and TRBJ1-5; no definite D call. This CDR3 has 13 residues. The V end lost 0 bases, the J end lost 4 bases, and 4 bases lay between the germline ends. The germline gives CDR1 LNHDA, CDR2 SQIVND (reference sequence). CDR3 sequence (DNA): TGTGCCAGTAGTATAGAGGAGAATCAGCCCCAGCATTTT. This translates into CASSIEENQPQHF. Using reference TRBV19 and TRBJ1-5 for the parts outside the CDR3, the full variable domain is DGGITQSPKYLFRKEGQNVTLSCEQNLNHDAMYWYRQDPGQGLRLIYYSQIVNDFQKGDIAEGYSVSREKKESFPLTVTSAQKNPTAFYLCASSIEENQPQHFGDGTRLSIL.

The J gene is TRBJ2-7, the V gene TRBV7-9; D is tentatively TRBD1 or TRBD2 (5 bases each). The CDR3 extends over 13 amino acids. CDR1 is SEHNR, CDR2 FQNEAQ, per germline (reference sequence). V was pared by 0 bases and J by 7 bases, with 10 bases between. The DNA of the CDR3 is TGTGCCAGCAGCTTAGCGGGGGAGAGGGAGCAGTACTTC. Protein product: CASSLAGEREQYF.

The chain couples TRBV24-1 to TRBJ2-5; D not resolved. The germline V gene has CDR1 KGHDR and CDR2 SFDVKD. Trimming pared 4 bases from V and 2 bases from J, leaving 10 bases between. The CDR3 totals 14 residues. Here the CDR3 DNA reads TGTGCCACCAGTGAGCCGGGCCAGCAAGAGACCCAGTACTTC. The encoded protein is CATSEPGQQETQYF.

The chain has TRBV5-1 and TRBJ2-1; 7 nucleotides match TRBD2. CDR1 SGHRS and CDR2 YFSETQ come from the germline V gene. The CDR3 runs 14 residues. With V trimmed by 3 bases and J by 6 bases, 6 bases remained unmatched. The CDR3 sequence: CASSYAGEGNEQFF. The CDR3 DNA reads TGCGCCAGCAGCTACGCGGGAGAGGGCAATGAGCAGTTCTTC.

In this sample, this clone turned up once. This chain joins TRBV5-5 and TRBJ1-2; D gene uncertain. Trimming took 0 bases from V and 3 from J, leaving 18 bases between them. The germline CDR1 and CDR2 sequences are SGHKS and YYEKEE (reference sequence). This CDR3 is 17 amino acids long. The CDR3 nucleotides read TGTGCCAGCAGCTTGGTCGGCGGCCATGGTGTATACTATGGCTACACCTTC. Its translation: CASSLVGGHGVYYGYTF.

This sequence joins TRBV19 and TRBJ1-2; D is undetermined. Deletions cut 3 bases from V and 5 bases from J, with 22 bases between. Germline CDR1 is LNHDA and CDR2 is SQIVND (reference sequence). The CDR3 spans 17 residues. The CDR3 nucleotides read TGTGCCAGTAGTATTTTTGGAAGGACGGACCTTACTTATGGCTACACCTTC. This gives the protein CASSIFGRTDLTYGYTF.

This chain uses TRBV7-2 with TRBJ1-2, with TRBD1 matching 7 bases. Germline V gives CDR1 SGHTA, CDR2 FQGNSA. V lost 8 bases to trimming and J lost 4 bases; unmatched junction nucleotides: 13. CDR3 length equals 15 residues. CDR3 sequence: CASPLLNRGSYGYTF. CDR3 in DNA: TGTGCCAGCCCCCTCTTGAACAGGGGTTCCTATGGCTACACCTTC.

The V call is TRBV6-2 or TRBV6-3, the J call TRBJ2-6, with D perhaps TRBD1 or TRBD2 (5 bases each). V was clipped by 5 bases and J by 4 bases, with 12 bases between them. Germline-derived CDR1 and CDR2 are MNHEY and SVGEGT. The CDR3 extends over 15 amino acids. In DNA, the CDR3 is TGTGCCAGCAGTACCGGGGCAGAAGGGGCCAACGTCCTGACTTTC. It specifies CASSTGAEGANVLTF.

The chain carries TRBV5-1 and TRBJ1-5; 10 bases are a match to TRBD1. Per the germline V gene, CDR1 is SGHRS and CDR2 is YFSETQ. This CDR3 comprises 16 residues. J gave up 2 bases and V 8 bases, and 10 bases lay outside the gene matches. The CDR3 sequence is CARERQGARGNQPQHF. In DNA form, the CDR3 reads TGCGCCAGAGAAAGACAGGGGGCAAGGGGCAATCAGCCCCAGCATTTT.